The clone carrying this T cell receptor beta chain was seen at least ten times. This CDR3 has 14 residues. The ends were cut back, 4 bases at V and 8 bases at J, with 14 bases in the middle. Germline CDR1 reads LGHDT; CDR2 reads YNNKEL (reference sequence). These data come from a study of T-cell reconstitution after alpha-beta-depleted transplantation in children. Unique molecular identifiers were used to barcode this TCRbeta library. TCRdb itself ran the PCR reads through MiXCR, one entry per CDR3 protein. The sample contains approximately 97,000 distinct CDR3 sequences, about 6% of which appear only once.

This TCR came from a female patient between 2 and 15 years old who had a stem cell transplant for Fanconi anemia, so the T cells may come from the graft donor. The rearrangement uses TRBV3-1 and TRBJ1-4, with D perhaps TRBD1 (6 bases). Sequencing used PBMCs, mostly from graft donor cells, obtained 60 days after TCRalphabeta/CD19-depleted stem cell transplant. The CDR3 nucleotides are TGTGCCAGCAGCCCTACAGGGCCGTGGGAAAAACTGTTTTTT. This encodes CASSPTGPWEKLFF. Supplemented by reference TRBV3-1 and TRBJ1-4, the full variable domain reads DTAVSQTPKYLVTQMGNDKSIKCEQNLGHDTMYWYKQDSKKFLKIMFSYNNKELIINETVPNRFSPKSPDKAHLNLHINSLELGDSAVYFCASSPTGPWEKLFFGSGTQLSVL.